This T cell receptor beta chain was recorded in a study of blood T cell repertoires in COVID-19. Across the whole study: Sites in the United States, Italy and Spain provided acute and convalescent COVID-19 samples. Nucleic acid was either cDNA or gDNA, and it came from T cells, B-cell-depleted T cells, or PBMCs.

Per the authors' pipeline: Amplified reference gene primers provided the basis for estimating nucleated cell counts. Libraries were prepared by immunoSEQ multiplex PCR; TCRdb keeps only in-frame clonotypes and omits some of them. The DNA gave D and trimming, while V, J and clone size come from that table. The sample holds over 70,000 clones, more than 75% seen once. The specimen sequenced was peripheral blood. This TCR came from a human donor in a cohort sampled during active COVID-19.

The CDR3 protein is CASSFIALNTEAFF. The CDR3 DNA sequence: TGTGCCAGCAGTTTCATAGCCTTGAACACTGAAGCTTTCTTT. The gene calls are TRBV28 and TRBJ1-1; no firm D call. Trimming left V 3 bases short and J 0 bases short, with 8 bases between. Looked up from germline, CDR1 is MDHEN and CDR2 is SYDVKM. The CDR3 extends over 14 amino acids.